The entry that follows covers one TCR beta chain sequence. The antigen remains undetermined. This table comes from immunoSEQ multiplex PCR, and its TCRdb copy is limited to in-frame clones, with some not included. The profile shows about 2.1 million clones, 85% to 95% of them singletons. Naive CD8 cells were CD45RO-negative, positively selected for CCR7, excluding terminally differentiated effector memory CD45RA+ cells. Donors, healthy HIV-negative adults, lacked recent acute infections or vaccinations. This sample stems from a study of shared clonotypes between healthy human individuals. Notes on the study in general: A handful of donors shared around 5.1% of their naive CD4 clonotypes. Sequencing of the sorted subsets was shown by rarefaction to be incomplete despite large depth.

The CDR3 has 11 residues. CDR1 is MGHDK, CDR2 SYGVNS, per germline. The chain uses TRBV25-1 and TRBJ2-5, with D possibly being TRBD1 or TRBD2 (5 bases each). This sequence originates from a man between 18 and 29 years old in good health. Some clones in this sample may be carry-over from other donors' samples. The sequenced sample was naive CD8+ T cells from PBMCs. Here the CDR3 DNA reads TGTGCATCCGAGGGGCGAGAGACCCAGTACTTC. Its translation: CASEGRETQYF.